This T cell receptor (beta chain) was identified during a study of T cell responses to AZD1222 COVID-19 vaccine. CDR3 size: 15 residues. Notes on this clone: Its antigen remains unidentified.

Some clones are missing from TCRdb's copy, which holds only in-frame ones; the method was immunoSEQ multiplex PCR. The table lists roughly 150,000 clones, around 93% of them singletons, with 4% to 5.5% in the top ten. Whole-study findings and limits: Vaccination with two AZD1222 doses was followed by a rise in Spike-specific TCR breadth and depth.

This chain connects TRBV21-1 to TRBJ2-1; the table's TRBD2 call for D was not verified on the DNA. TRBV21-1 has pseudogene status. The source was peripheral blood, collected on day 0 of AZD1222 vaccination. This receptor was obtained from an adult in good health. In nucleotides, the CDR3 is TGTGCCAGCAGCAAAAGGAGAGGGAGCAACAATGAGCAGTTCTTC. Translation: CASSKRRGSNNEQFF.